The 4 T cell receptor beta chains listed next were all sequenced from one sample in a study of blood T cell repertoires in COVID-19 (dated by TCRdb to 2020 to 2021). The library was built by means of the immunoSEQ multiplex PCR assay. TCRdb re-hosts the immuneACCESS table, in-frame sequences only. Its copies lack some clones; in the studies checked, an unresolved V gene accounts for under half of them, and the cause for the rest is not known. Within this sample are roughly 670,000 clones, with approximately 90% of them counted one time only. The ten largest clones take up approximately 0.25% of the sample. The specimen was peripheral blood. The receptors come from a woman under 30 with acute or convalescent COVID-19.

This chain uses TRBV25-1 with TRBJ2-7; 8 bases match TRBD1. CDR3 length: 15 amino acids. V lost 8 bases to trimming and J lost 4 bases; unmatched junction nucleotides: 13. CDR1 and CDR2 from the germline V gene are MGHDK and SYGVNS. The CDR3 is CASRKLDRVPYEQYF. The CDR3 coding sequence is TGTGCCAGCCGTAAACTGGACAGGGTACCTTACGAGCAGTACTTC.

This sequence joins TRBV15 and TRBJ1-2; tentative D call: TRBD1 (5 bases). The CDR3 totals 13 residues. The V gene lost 8 bases and the J gene lost 6 bases, with 16 bases spanning the gap. Germline loops: CDR1 LNHNV, CDR2 YYDKDF (reference sequence). The CDR3 loop reads CATSRAGLDGYTF. The CDR3, as DNA: TGTGCCACCTCCCGGGCAGGGCTCGATGGCTACACCTTC.

J is TRBJ1-2 and V is TRBV30, with TRBD1 matching 9 bases. CDR3 length equals 14 residues. Trimming took 5 bases from V and 2 from J; bases not matched to a gene: 6. The V gene's germline CDR1 is GTSNPN and CDR2 SVGIG (reference sequence). The DNA of the CDR3 is TGTGCCTGGGAATGGACAGGGGCCAACTATGGCTACACCTTC. Protein product: CAWEWTGANYGYTF.

This chain joins TRBV12-5 and TRBJ2-1; perhaps TRBD1 as D (6 bases). The length of the CDR3 is 17 residues. V was clipped by 2 bases and J by 8 bases, with 22 bases between them. Germline lookup yields CDR1 LGHNT and CDR2 FRNRAP. The CDR3 here is CASGLPNLGGMWDEQFF. The CDR3, as DNA: TGTGCTAGTGGTTTGCCCAATCTTGGGGGCATGTGGGATGAGCAGTTCTTC.